This is a list of T cell receptor beta chains from one sample in a study of blood T cell repertoires in COVID-19. The table came from immunoSEQ multiplex PCR; TCRdb's copy has only in-frame clones and leaves some out. The data contain under 150,000 clones, 88% of them seen just once; the ten biggest clones take up about 1.5%. Sequenced: peripheral blood. These receptors all stem from a human donor in a cohort sampled during active COVID-19. Both conserved end residues are part of each CDR3. The D gene is left open where the match is weak. The size entry is marked missing in some rows and otherwise reads once, few, many or a size class.

j_call: TRBJ2-3; d_call: TRBD2; v_call: TRBV4-1; clone_size: -; cdr3_nt: TGCGCCAGCAGCCAAGAGAGCGGGAGGGCCAGCACAGATACGCAGTATTTT; cdr3_aa: CASSQESGRASTDTQYF
j_call: TRBJ1-4; d_call: -; v_call: TRBV15; clone_size: -; cdr3_nt: TGTGCCACCAGCAGAGATAGCAACAGGGATAATGAAAAACTGTTTTTT; cdr3_aa: CATSRDSNRDNEKLFF
j_call: TRBJ2-7; d_call: TRBD2; v_call: TRBV28; clone_size: -; cdr3_nt: TGTGCCAGCAGCCAATGGGAGCGCGGGAGGGCCAGGTACGAGCAGTACTTC; cdr3_aa: CASSQWERGRARYEQYF
j_call: TRBJ1-6; d_call: -; v_call: TRBV30; clone_size: -; cdr3_nt: TGTGCCTGGAGTCCCCCCGGGAGACGGATTAATTCACCCCTCCACTTT; cdr3_aa: CAWSPPGRRINSPLHF
j_call: TRBJ2-1; d_call: TRBD1; v_call: TRBV7-6; clone_size: once; cdr3_nt: TGTGCCAGCAGCTTAGCGGACAGGGGCGTCAATGAGCAGTTCTTC; cdr3_aa: CASSLADRGVNEQFF
j_call: TRBJ2-1; d_call: -; v_call: TRBV6-2/TRBV6-3; clone_size: -; cdr3_nt: TGTGCCAGCAGTTACCAGGGGGGAAGGAGCTCCTACAATGAGCAGTTCTTC; cdr3_aa: CASSYQGGRSSYNEQFF
j_call: TRBJ2-3; d_call: TRBD2; v_call: TRBV2; clone_size: -; cdr3_nt: TGTGCCAGCAGGAGGTTAGCGGGCCCCACAGATACGCAGTATTTT; cdr3_aa: CASRRLAGPTDTQYF
j_call: TRBJ2-7; d_call: TRBD1; v_call: TRBV28; clone_size: -; cdr3_nt: TGTGCCAGCAGTCCAGGACAGGGGATGGGAGAGCAGTACTTC; cdr3_aa: CASSPGQGMGEQYF
j_call: TRBJ2-7; d_call: -; v_call: TRBV28; clone_size: -; cdr3_nt: TGTGCCAGCACCCGAATGGGGGGACCGGAGGGGCAGTACTTC; cdr3_aa: CASTRMGGPEGQYF
j_call: TRBJ2-3; d_call: -; v_call: TRBV19; clone_size: -; cdr3_nt: TGTGCCAGTAGTATGAGTTTAGTGCCGGGCACAGATACGCAGTATTTT; cdr3_aa: CASSMSLVPGTDTQYF
j_call: TRBJ2-5; d_call: TRBD2; v_call: TRBV14; clone_size: -; cdr3_nt: TGTGCCAGCAGCCAAGATGTCGGACTAGCGGCGAGACAAGAGACCCAGTACTTC; cdr3_aa: CASSQDVGLAARQETQYF
j_call: TRBJ1-4; d_call: TRBD1; v_call: TRBV30; clone_size: -; cdr3_nt: TGTGCCTGGAGTGTAATCCAGGGGGAGAATGAAAAACTGTTTTTT; cdr3_aa: CAWSVIQGENEKLFF
j_call: TRBJ2-2; d_call: TRBD2; v_call: TRBV7-8; clone_size: -; cdr3_nt: TGTGCCAGCAGCTTAGTAGCGGGGGGTTCCACCGGGGAGCTGTTTTTT; cdr3_aa: CASSLVAGGSTGELFF
j_call: TRBJ2-7; d_call: TRBD2; v_call: TRBV4-1; clone_size: -; cdr3_nt: TGCGCCAGCGCCCTCTCGAGCGGGGGGTCGTACGAGCAGTACTTC; cdr3_aa: CASALSSGGSYEQYF
j_call: TRBJ2-5; d_call: TRBD2; v_call: TRBV7-2; clone_size: -; cdr3_nt: TGTGCCAGCAGCTTGACTAGCTCGCAAGAGACCCAGTACTTC; cdr3_aa: CASSLTSSQETQYF
j_call: TRBJ2-3; d_call: -; v_call: TRBV24-1; clone_size: -; cdr3_nt: TGTGCCACCAGTGAGGGGCGGCGGGGAAGCACAGATACGCAGTATTTT; cdr3_aa: CATSEGRRGSTDTQYF
j_call: TRBJ1-5; d_call: TRBD1; v_call: TRBV4-1; clone_size: -; cdr3_nt: TGCGCCAGCAGCCAAGATAGGGACAGGGTTCTATCTCAGCCCCAGCATTTT; cdr3_aa: CASSQDRDRVLSQPQHF
j_call: TRBJ2-2; d_call: TRBD2; v_call: TRBV28; clone_size: -; cdr3_nt: TGTGCCAGCAGACTGACAGGGAGAGGGCCATTCGTGAGCGGGAGGGCTGTCGGGGAGCTGTTTTTT; cdr3_aa: CASRLTGRGPFVSGRAVGELFF
j_call: TRBJ2-6; d_call: -; v_call: TRBV5-1; clone_size: -; cdr3_nt: TGCGCCAGCAGCTTGGGTACGGTTAGTCTTTCTGGGGCCAACGTCCTGACTTTC; cdr3_aa: CASSLGTVSLSGANVLTF
j_call: TRBJ2-1; d_call: -; v_call: TRBV18; clone_size: -; cdr3_nt: TGTGCCAGCTCATCGGCGACTAGCTACAATGAGCAGTTCTTC; cdr3_aa: CASSSATSYNEQFF
j_call: TRBJ2-2; d_call: TRBD1; v_call: TRBV11-3; clone_size: -; cdr3_nt: TGTGCCAGCAGCTCCCACGGGACAGGGGCCACCGGGGAGCTGTTTTTT; cdr3_aa: CASSSHGTGATGELFF
j_call: TRBJ2-2; d_call: -; v_call: TRBV5-5; clone_size: -; cdr3_nt: TGTGCCAGCAGCTTGGCACTAGCCGGCGGGGAGCTGTTTTTT; cdr3_aa: CASSLALAGGELFF
j_call: TRBJ2-3; d_call: -; v_call: TRBV11-2; clone_size: once; cdr3_nt: TGTGCCAGCAGCACCCCCCTGGACTTCACAGATACGCAGTATTTT; cdr3_aa: CASSTPLDFTDTQYF
j_call: TRBJ1-5; d_call: TRBD1; v_call: TRBV6-2/TRBV6-3; clone_size: -; cdr3_nt: TGTGCCAGCAGTTACCACAGGGGGTTAGAGCCCCAGCATTTT; cdr3_aa: CASSYHRGLEPQHF
j_call: TRBJ1-1; d_call: -; v_call: TRBV11-2; clone_size: -; cdr3_nt: TGTGCCAGCAGTAAAGGTGGGCTTTCGGATATGAACACTGAAGCTTTCTTT; cdr3_aa: CASSKGGLSDMNTEAFF
j_call: TRBJ1-1; d_call: TRBD1; v_call: TRBV6-1; clone_size: -; cdr3_nt: TGTGCCAGCAGTGACGACCGAGACCCGGGACAGATAATTATGAACACTGAAGCTTTCTTT; cdr3_aa: CASSDDRDPGQIIMNTEAFF
j_call: TRBJ2-5; d_call: -; v_call: TRBV6-5; clone_size: once; cdr3_nt: TGTGCCAGCAGGGATAGACTACAGTACCAAGAGACCCAGTACTTC; cdr3_aa: CASRDRLQYQETQYF
j_call: TRBJ2-3; d_call: TRBD2; v_call: TRBV5-1; clone_size: -; cdr3_nt: TGCGCCAGCAGAAGCGGGGGGACAGATACGCAGTATTTT; cdr3_aa: CASRSGGTDTQYF
j_call: TRBJ1-1; d_call: TRBD1; v_call: TRBV3-1/TRBV3-2; clone_size: -; cdr3_nt: TGTGCCAGCAGCCCCACAGACAGGGGAAGCACTGAAGCTTTCTTT; cdr3_aa: CASSPTDRGSTEAFF
j_call: TRBJ1-2; d_call: -; v_call: TRBV30; clone_size: once; cdr3_nt: TGTGCCTGGAGTATCGTCCGTTATGGCTACACCTTC; cdr3_aa: CAWSIVRYGYTF
j_call: TRBJ2-2; d_call: -; v_call: TRBV7-6; clone_size: -; cdr3_nt: TGTGCCAGCAGCGGGGCAGGGCCCGGGGAGCTGTTTTTT; cdr3_aa: CASSGAGPGELFF
j_call: TRBJ2-2; d_call: TRBD2; v_call: TRBV7-9; clone_size: -; cdr3_nt: TGTGCCAGCAGCTTCAGGGAGGGGACCGGGGAGCTGTTTTTT; cdr3_aa: CASSFREGTGELFF
j_call: TRBJ1-2; d_call: TRBD1; v_call: TRBV9; clone_size: -; cdr3_nt: TGTGCCAGCAGCGTAGATCGGAGGACAGGGGGCCGAACTAACTATGGCTACACCTTC; cdr3_aa: CASSVDRRTGGRTNYGYTF
j_call: TRBJ2-1; d_call: -; v_call: TRBV28; clone_size: -; cdr3_nt: TGTGCCAGCAGTTTATTAGTTAATAATGAGCAGTTCTTC; cdr3_aa: CASSLLVNNEQFF
j_call: TRBJ1-2; d_call: -; v_call: TRBV19; clone_size: -; cdr3_nt: TGTGCCAGTAGATCAGACAGCGCTAACTATGGCTACACCTTC; cdr3_aa: CASRSDSANYGYTF
j_call: TRBJ1-2; d_call: -; v_call: TRBV13; clone_size: -; cdr3_nt: TGTGCCAGCCGGGCCCAGGGGAACTATGGCTACACCTTC; cdr3_aa: CASRAQGNYGYTF
j_call: TRBJ2-1; d_call: TRBD1; v_call: TRBV6-1; clone_size: once; cdr3_nt: TGTGCCAGCAGTGAAGGACAGGGAAACTACAATGAGCAGTTCTTC; cdr3_aa: CASSEGQGNYNEQFF
j_call: TRBJ2-7; d_call: -; v_call: TRBV5-6; clone_size: -; cdr3_nt: TGTGCCAGCAGCTTTTACAGCACCTACGAGCAGTACTTC; cdr3_aa: CASSFYSTYEQYF
j_call: TRBJ2-7; d_call: TRBD1; v_call: TRBV10-3; clone_size: -; cdr3_nt: TGTGCCATCAGGGACCGGACAGGGACGGACGAGCAGTACTTC; cdr3_aa: CAIRDRTGTDEQYF
j_call: TRBJ2-1; d_call: TRBD2; v_call: TRBV4-2; clone_size: -; cdr3_nt: TGTGCCAGCAGCCAAGGCGGCGGGAGGGCCCAGGGCTACAATGAGCAGTTCTTC; cdr3_aa: CASSQGGGRAQGYNEQFF